A selection of T cell receptor beta chains follows, all from one sample in a study of T cells in Graves' hyperthyroidism and ophthalmopathy. TCRdb ran MiXCR on the multiplex PCR reads and lists one entry per CDR3 protein. This table holds some 570,000 distinct CDR3 sequences, approximately 17% found once. Sequenced sample: blood. The receptors stem from a young woman with Graves' ophthalmopathy. The CDR3 runs from the conserved cysteine through the conserved F or W. The D gene is left open where the match is weak. Clone size, where shown, is once, few, many, or a class for clones that have expanded.

J: TRBJ1-1
D: .
V: TRBV19
size: .
CDR3: CASRTDRNTEAFF
DNA: TGTGCCAGCAGGACGGACCGGAACACTGAAGCTTTCTTT

J: TRBJ1-2
D: .
V: TRBV7-2
size: few
CDR3: CASSSDGTSGYGYTF
DNA: TGTGCCAGCAGCAGCGACGGGACTTCGGGGTATGGCTACACCTTC

J: TRBJ2-3
D: .
V: TRBV4-3
size: .
CDR3: CASSQELGRGTDTQYF
DNA: TGCGCCAGCAGCCAAGAGTTGGGCCGGGGCACAGATACGCAGTATTTT

J: TRBJ2-7
D: .
V: TRBV28
size: few
CDR3: CASRVGGGSYEQYF
DNA: TGTGCCAGCAGGGTGGGGGGCGGCTCCTACGAGCAGTACTTC

J: TRBJ2-5
D: TRBD1
V: TRBV5-1
size: many
CDR3: CASSLTGAQETQYF
DNA: TGTGCCAGCAGTTTAACAGGGGCCCAAGAGACCCAGTACTTC

J: TRBJ2-3
D: .
V: TRBV10-3
size: few
CDR3: CAISSSGAPDTQYF
DNA: TGTGCCATATCCTCGTCGGGAGCCCCAGATACGCAGTATTTT

J: TRBJ2-7
D: .
V: TRBV6-1
size: many
CDR3: CASPRQSPYEQYF
DNA: TGTGCCAGCCCCAGACAGAGCCCCTACGAGCAGTACTTC

J: TRBJ1-2
D: .
V: TRBV4-1
size: once
CDR3: CASSPAQGYGYTF
DNA: TGCGCCAGCAGCCCCGCCCAGGGGTATGGCTACACCTTC

J: TRBJ2-7
D: .
V: TRBV9
size: .
CDR3: CASSPGLSAYEQYF
DNA: TGTGCCAGCAGCCCCGGACTTTCGGCCTACGAGCAGTACTTC

J: TRBJ2-7
D: .
V: TRBV28
size: many
CDR3: CASSREIGPIVQYF
DNA: TGTGCCAGCAGTCGGGAGATTGGGCCTATAGTGCAGTACTTC

J: TRBJ2-7
D: TRBD1
V: TRBV10-3
size: .
CDR3: CAISVEGAARDEQYF
DNA: TGTGCCATCAGTGTTGAGGGGGCTGCCCGTGACGAGCAGTACTTC

J: TRBJ2-7
D: .
V: TRBV9
size: many
CDR3: CASSVVSSSYEQYF
DNA: TGTGCCAGCAGCGTAGTCAGCAGCTCCTACGAGCAGTACTTC

J: TRBJ2-1
D: .
V: TRBV3-1
size: few
CDR3: CASHAGSSYNEQFF
DNA: TGTGCCAGCCACGCGGGAAGCTCCTACAATGAGCAGTTCTTC

J: TRBJ1-2
D: .
V: TRBV4-1
size: .
CDR3: CASSQDQGFGYTF
DNA: TGCGCCAGCAGCCAAGATCAGGGGTTTGGCTACACCTTC

J: TRBJ2-1
D: TRBD2
V: TRBV6-2/TRBV6-3
size: many
CDR3: CASSGQPSGSFNEQFF
DNA: TGTGCCAGCAGTGGCCAACCTAGCGGGAGTTTTAATGAGCAGTTCTTC

J: TRBJ1-1
D: .
V: TRBV20-1
size: many
CDR3: CSAKGNTEAFF
DNA: TGCAGTGCTAAAGGGAACACTGAAGCTTTCTTT

J: TRBJ1-3
D: .
V: TRBV6-1
size: few
CDR3: CASSETESSGNTIYF
DNA: TGTGCCAGCAGTGAGACAGAAAGCTCTGGAAACACCATATATTTT

J: TRBJ2-7
D: TRBD2
V: TRBV7-2
size: many
CDR3: CASSPVAGGLYEQYF
DNA: TGTGCCAGCAGCCCCGTAGCGGGAGGGCTTTACGAGCAGTACTTC

J: TRBJ2-7
D: .
V: TRBV7-2
size: many
CDR3: CASSFSPGGRYEQYF
DNA: TGTGCCAGCAGCTTTAGTCCGGGCGGGCGTTACGAGCAGTACTTC

J: TRBJ2-2
D: .
V: TRBV28
size: .
CDR3: CGAGTPNTGELFF
DNA: TGTGGCGCCGGGACACCGAACACCGGGGAGCTGTTTTTT

J: TRBJ1-6
D: .
V: TRBV30
size: few
CDR3: CAWSVRGGGDSPLHF
DNA: TGTGCCTGGAGTGTACGCGGCGGAGGGGACTCACCCCTCCACTTT

J: TRBJ2-6
D: .
V: TRBV11-3
size: .
CDR3: CASSLAELTVSGANVLAF
DNA: TGTGCCAGCAGCCTTGCGGAATTGACAGTCTCTGGGGCCAACGTCCTGGCTTTC

J: TRBJ2-1
D: TRBD1
V: TRBV9
size: few
CDR3: CASSKGQGYSDEQFF
DNA: TGTGCCAGCAGCAAGGGACAGGGATATAGCGATGAGCAGTTCTTC

J: TRBJ1-4
D: TRBD1
V: TRBV6-1
size: few
CDR3: CASSPQGAWEKLFF
DNA: TGTGCCAGCAGCCCGCAGGGGGCTTGGGAAAAACTGTTTTTT

J: TRBJ1-2
D: .
V: TRBV27
size: .
CDR3: CASSLRHRDIAGYTF
DNA: TGTGCCAGCAGCTTGCGACACAGGGATATTGCGGGCTACACCTTC

J: TRBJ1-1
D: .
V: TRBV20-1
size: many
CDR3: CSARATEAFF
DNA: TGCAGTGCTAGGGCCACTGAAGCTTTCTTT

J: TRBJ2-7
D: .
V: TRBV5-6
size: .
CDR3: CASSPPRTEPPYEQYF
DNA: TGTGCCAGCAGCCCACCGAGGACAGAACCTCCCTACGAGCAGTACTTC

J: TRBJ2-1
D: TRBD2
V: TRBV28
size: many
CDR3: CASPPGLAEPSSYNEQFF
DNA: TGTGCCAGCCCTCCGGGACTAGCGGAACCCAGCTCCTACAATGAGCAGTTCTTC

J: TRBJ2-5
D: TRBD2
V: TRBV4-1
size: .
CDR3: CASRPLTSGGRLNQETQYF
DNA: TGCGCCAGCAGACCCTTAACTAGCGGGGGTCGGCTTAACCAAGAGACCCAGTACTTC

J: TRBJ2-1
D: .
V: TRBV5-1
size: many
CDR3: CASSLFLLRPVREQFF
DNA: TGCGCCAGCAGCTTGTTTTTACTGAGACCCGTGCGGGAGCAGTTCTTC

J: TRBJ2-1
D: .
V: TRBV11-2
size: many
CDR3: CASSPAFNEQFF
DNA: TGTGCCAGCAGCCCCGCCTTTAATGAGCAGTTCTTC

J: TRBJ2-3
D: .
V: TRBV7-2
size: .
CDR3: CASSEAISTDTQYF
DNA: TGTGCCAGCAGTGAGGCCATCAGCACAGATACGCAGTATTTT

J: TRBJ1-2
D: .
V: TRBV30
size: many
CDR3: CAWKPSDRSHGYTF
DNA: TGTGCCTGGAAGCCCTCTGACAGGTCTCATGGCTACACCTTC

J: TRBJ1-2
D: .
V: TRBV27
size: .
CDR3: CASGDLNGYTF
DNA: TGTGCCAGCGGGGATCTCAATGGCTACACCTTC

J: TRBJ1-1
D: TRBD1
V: TRBV7-9
size: many
CDR3: CASSSTRRDRGPNTEAFF
DNA: TGTGCCAGCAGCTCCACTCGACGGGACAGGGGACCGAACACTGAAGCTTTCTTT

J: TRBJ1-5
D: .
V: TRBV27
size: few
CDR3: CASSLGGVQPQHF
DNA: TGTGCCAGCAGTTTAGGAGGGGTACAGCCCCAGCATTTT

J: TRBJ1-1
D: .
V: TRBV12-3/TRBV12-4
size: many
CDR3: CASGPTPARALDTEAFF
DNA: TGTGCCAGCGGGCCCACCCCAGCCAGGGCCTTGGACACTGAAGCTTTCTTT

J: TRBJ1-3
D: .
V: TRBV2
size: many
CDR3: CASSDFSAGNTIYF
DNA: TGTGCCAGCAGTGACTTCTCGGCGGGAAACACCATATATTTT

J: TRBJ2-2
D: TRBD2
V: TRBV6-5
size: .
CDR3: CASSYTSGGTGELFF
DNA: TGTGCCAGCAGTTACACTAGCGGAGGTACCGGGGAGCTGTTTTTT

J: TRBJ2-7
D: .
V: TRBV11-2
size: many
CDR3: CASSLVFGREQYF
DNA: TGTGCCAGCAGCTTAGTTTTCGGGCGAGAGCAGTACTTC

J: TRBJ1-4
D: .
V: TRBV6-1
size: many
CDR3: CASRSGEATNEKLFF
DNA: TGTGCCAGCAGGAGCGGGGAGGCAACTAATGAAAAACTGTTTTTT

J: TRBJ1-5
D: .
V: TRBV28
size: few
CDR3: CASSFTLGVSQPQHF
DNA: TGTGCCAGCAGTTTTACCCTGGGGGTAAGCCAGCCCCAGCATTTT

J: TRBJ2-7
D: TRBD2
V: TRBV7-2
size: many
CDR3: CASSPTLAGGAYEQYF
DNA: TGTGCCAGCAGCCCGACGCTAGCGGGAGGAGCCTACGAGCAGTACTTC

J: TRBJ2-1
D: TRBD1
V: TRBV4-1
size: few
CDR3: CASSQALGGRGYNEQFF
DNA: TGCGCCAGCAGCCAAGCCCTAGGGGGCAGGGGCTACAATGAGCAGTTCTTC

J: TRBJ2-3
D: TRBD2
V: TRBV2
size: many
CDR3: CASSVTSDSSTDTQYF
DNA: TGTGCCAGCAGTGTAACTAGCGACTCTAGCACAGATACGCAGTATTTT

J: TRBJ2-7
D: TRBD2
V: TRBV5-5
size: many
CDR3: CASAWTSGYEQYF
DNA: TGTGCCAGCGCTTGGACTAGCGGCTACGAGCAGTACTTC

J: TRBJ2-5
D: TRBD2
V: TRBV7-2
size: many
CDR3: CASSLGTSGVQETQYF
DNA: TGTGCCAGCAGCTTAGGGACTAGCGGAGTACAAGAGACCCAGTACTTC

J: TRBJ1-1
D: .
V: TRBV6-1
size: many
CDR3: CASRAGRSNTEAFF
DNA: TGTGCCAGCAGGGCGGGACGGTCGAACACTGAAGCTTTCTTT

J: TRBJ1-2
D: .
V: TRBV12-3/TRBV12-4
size: many
CDR3: CASSESSRGTF
DNA: TGTGCCAGCAGTGAGTCTTCACGGGGCACCTTC

J: TRBJ1-5
D: TRBD1
V: TRBV5-1
size: few
CDR3: CASSLGPGQGHFGNQPQHF
DNA: TGCGCCAGCAGCTTGGGTCCGGGACAGGGTCATTTCGGCAATCAGCCCCAGCATTTT

J: TRBJ2-1
D: .
V: TRBV7-9
size: many
CDR3: CASLGKLRTDYNEQFF
DNA: TGTGCCAGCCTCGGGAAGCTTCGGACAGACTACAATGAGCAGTTCTTC

J: TRBJ1-1
D: .
V: TRBV19
size: .
CDR3: CASTADVLNTEAFF
DNA: TGTGCCAGTACGGCGGATGTCCTGAACACTGAAGCTTTCTTT

J: TRBJ2-7
D: TRBD1
V: TRBV29-1
size: .
CDR3: CSVVTGFFYEQYF
DNA: TGCAGCGTTGTGACAGGGTTTTTCTACGAGCAGTACTTC